This TCR beta chain was documented in a study of blood T cell repertoires in COVID-19. Looking at the study overall: From T cells, B-cell-depleted T cells, or PBMCs came the material, which was cDNA or gDNA.

Trimming left V 6 bases short and J 3 bases short, with 13 bases between. This CDR3 contains 13 residues. CDR1 is SGHRS and CDR2 is YFSETQ in the germline V gene. Only in-frame clones appear in the TCRdb table, and some are missing; sequencing was by immunoSEQ multiplex PCR. The data show about 52,000 clones, approximately 85% seen once. The sequenced sample was peripheral blood. The chain is built from TRBV5-1 and TRBJ2-7, with D perhaps matching TRBD1 (7 bases). The sequence was obtained from a human donor in a cohort sampled during active COVID-19. The CDR3 spells CASKEGAYYEQYF. The CDR3 region has the DNA TGCGCCAGCAAGGAGGGGGCCTACTACGAGCAGTACTTC.